What follows describes a single T cell receptor (beta chain). Its antigen remains unknown. Method: immunoSEQ multiplex PCR; TCRdb's copy keeps in-frame clones and lacks some. Among 55,000 to 65,000 clones listed, 90% to 97% were seen once. The CDR3 consists of 14 residues. V lost 1 base to trimming and J lost 8 bases, with 15 bases between them. Looked up from germline, CDR1 is SGHRS and CDR2 is YFSETQ. The data derive from a study of cytomegalovirus exposure and HLA in healthy donors. Study conclusions and caveats: Researchers catalogued roughly 150 TCR beta chains as cytomegalovirus-associated. In a later analysis, first-cohort TCR clusters were found to tend to co-occur in the roughly 120 validation repertoires.

The TCR sequence derives from a man between 18 and 29 years old in good health and CMV-seronegative. Sequences were obtained from PBMCs. The rearrangement uses TRBV5-1 and TRBJ1-2, with a tentative D call TRBD1 (5 bases). CDR3 sequence reads: CASSLTGKEGGYTF. The CDR3 coding sequence is TGCGCCAGCAGCTTGACAGGCAAGGAGGGGGGCTACACCTTC.